These T cell receptor beta chains were read from a single sample in a study of CD8+CD57+ T cells in acquired aplastic anemia. One entry per CDR3 protein results from TCRdb running MiXCR on the reads. The table shows approximately 80,000 distinct CDR3 sequences, with about 70% occurring only once. Sequences were obtained from sorted CD4+, CD8+, or CD8+CD57+ T cells (not recorded which) from PBMCs. The origin of the receptors is a human donor with aplastic anemia. Each CDR3 is given with its conserved first and last residue. The D gene is left open where the match is weak. Not every row has a clone size; where given, it reads once, few, many or a size class.

V	size	J	D	DNA	CDR3
TRBV2	NA	TRBJ1-1	TRBD1	TGTGCCAGCAGTGCAGACAGGGGGGATTGGACTGAAGCTTTCTTT	CASSADRGDWTEAFF
TRBV24-1	NA	TRBJ2-7	TRBD1	TGTGCCACCAGTGATGGGGACAGCCCCCACTCCTACGAGCAGTACTTC	CATSDGDSPHSYEQYF
TRBV10-3	NA	TRBJ2-7	NA	TGTGCCATCAGCGACAGGGTGGAGGGACAGTACTTC	CAISDRVEGQYF
TRBV7-7	NA	TRBJ2-3	TRBD2	TGTGCTAGCAGCCAACTAGCGGGATCCTTCACAGATACGCAGTATTTT	CASSQLAGSFTDTQYF
TRBV7-3	NA	TRBJ1-1	NA	TGTGCCAGCAGCTTAGCGGGACCCGGATTGAACACTGAAGCTTTCTTT	CASSLAGPGLNTEAFF
TRBV25-1	NA	TRBJ1-2	TRBD1	TGTGCCAGCAGTGAAATGGGGACAGAACTTGGCTATGGCTACACCTTC	CASSEMGTELGYGYTF
TRBV7-9	many	TRBJ2-1	TRBD1	TGTGCCAGCAGCTTGGGGACAGGGGATCGGGATGAGCAGTTCTTC	CASSLGTGDRDEQFF
TRBV20-1	NA	TRBJ1-6	TRBD1	TGCAGTGTCGGGACAGAAACTAATTCACCCCTCCACTTT	CSVGTETNSPLHF
TRBV10-3	NA	TRBJ1-1	NA	TGTGCCATCAGTGAGAAGCAAGAAACTGAAGCTTTCTTT	CAISEKQETEAFF
TRBV19	NA	TRBJ2-5	NA	TGTGCCAGTAGATATCCCTCGCAAGAGACCCAGTACTTC	CASRYPSQETQYF
TRBV7-9	NA	TRBJ1-2	TRBD1	TGTGCCAGCAGCCCGGGGCGGGACAGGGTTTATGGCTACACCTTC	CASSPGRDRVYGYTF
TRBV19	NA	TRBJ2-7	TRBD1	TGTGCCAGTAGTCGGACAGGCTCCTACGAGCAGTACTTC	CASSRTGSYEQYF
TRBV6-1	NA	TRBJ1-2	NA	TGTGCCAGCAGTGAAGCGCAAGGGGGGGTGAACTATGGCTACACCTTC	CASSEAQGGVNYGYTF
TRBV19	NA	TRBJ1-6	NA	TGTGCCAGTAAAGCGGTGGTAGATTCACCCCTCCACTTT	CASKAVVDSPLHF
TRBV2	NA	TRBJ2-3	TRBD2	TGTGCCAGTCAACTAGCGGATACAGATACGCAGTATTTT	CASQLADTDTQYF
TRBV12-3/TRBV12-4	NA	TRBJ2-5	TRBD2	TGTGCCAGCGGCAGGACTAGCGGGGGGCGGGAGACCCAGTACTTC	CASGRTSGGRETQYF
TRBV10-3	once	TRBJ2-7	TRBD1	TGTGCCATCAGTGAGTCGAGAGACAGGGACTCCTACGAGCAGTACTTC	CAISESRDRDSYEQYF
TRBV10-3	NA	TRBJ1-6	TRBD1	TGTGCCATCAGTGGGGACAGGAATAACAATTCACCCCTCCACTTT	CAISGDRNNNSPLHF
TRBV20-1	NA	TRBJ2-1	NA	TGCAGTGCTAGAGGCCGAGGGTGGAATGAGCAGTTCTTC	CSARGRGWNEQFF
TRBV19	NA	TRBJ2-1	TRBD2	TGTGCCAGCACTAGAGCGGGAGTCAACAATGAGCAGTTCTTC	CASTRAGVNNEQFF
TRBV9	NA	TRBJ2-7	NA	TGTGCCAGCAGCAAACTGGACAGTCAAGGGTACGAGCAGTACTTC	CASSKLDSQGYEQYF
TRBV10-3	NA	TRBJ1-2	NA	TGTGCCATCATGTCGTTGGGAAATGGCTACACCTTC	CAIMSLGNGYTF
TRBV9	NA	TRBJ1-1	NA	TGTGCCAGCAGCCAAGACAGTTTGAACACTGAAGCTTTCTTT	CASSQDSLNTEAFF
TRBV15	NA	TRBJ1-2	NA	TGTGCCACCAGCAGAGGGCTTGGGGGTGTAGACTATGGCTACACCTTC	CATSRGLGGVDYGYTF
TRBV19	NA	TRBJ1-4	NA	TGTGCCAGTAGTATCCAGTTCCAACTGTTTTTT	CASSIQFQLFF